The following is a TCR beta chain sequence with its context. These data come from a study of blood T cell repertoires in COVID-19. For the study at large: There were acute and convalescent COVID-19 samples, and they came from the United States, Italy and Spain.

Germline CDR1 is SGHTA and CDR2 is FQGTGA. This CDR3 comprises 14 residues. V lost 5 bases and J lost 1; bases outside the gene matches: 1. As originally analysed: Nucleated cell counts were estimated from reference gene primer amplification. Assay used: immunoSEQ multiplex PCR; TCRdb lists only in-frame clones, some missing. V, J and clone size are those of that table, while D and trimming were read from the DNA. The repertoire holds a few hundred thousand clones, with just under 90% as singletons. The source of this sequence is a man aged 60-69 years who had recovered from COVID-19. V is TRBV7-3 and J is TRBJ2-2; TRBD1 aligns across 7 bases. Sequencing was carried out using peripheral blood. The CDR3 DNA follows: TGTGCCAGCAGCCCAGGGGGGAACACCGGGGAGCTGTTTTTT. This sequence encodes CASSPGGNTGELFF.